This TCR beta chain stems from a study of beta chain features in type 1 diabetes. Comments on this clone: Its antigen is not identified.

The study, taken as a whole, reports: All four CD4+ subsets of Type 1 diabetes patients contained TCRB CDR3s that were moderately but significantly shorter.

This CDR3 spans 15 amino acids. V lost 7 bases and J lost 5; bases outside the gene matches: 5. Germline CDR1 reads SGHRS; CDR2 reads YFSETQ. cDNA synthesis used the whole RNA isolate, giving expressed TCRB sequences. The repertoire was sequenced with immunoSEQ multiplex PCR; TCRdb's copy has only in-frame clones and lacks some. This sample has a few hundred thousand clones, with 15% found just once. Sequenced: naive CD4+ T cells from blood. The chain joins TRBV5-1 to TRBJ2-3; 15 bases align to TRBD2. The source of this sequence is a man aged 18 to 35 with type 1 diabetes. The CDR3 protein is CASGGTSGRRDTQYF. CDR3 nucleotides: TGCGCCAGCGGCGGGACTAGCGGGAGGCGAGATACGCAGTATTTT.